The clone carrying this T cell receptor (beta chain) was observed once. The data stem from a study of technical replicates of blood from a few donors. V gave up 7 bases and J gave up 7 bases; unmatched junction bases: 12. Germline V CDR1 and CDR2: WNHNN, SYGVQD (reference sequence). The CDR3 loop spans 15 amino acids. Generated by immunoSEQ multiplex PCR, the TCRdb table keeps only in-frame clones and is missing some. The sample has under 90,000 clones, just under 95% seen once; the top ten hold 0.2% to 0.3%. The clonotype comes from a human donor in good health. The rearrangement uses TRBV10-1 and TRBJ2-3, with 9 bases lining up with TRBD1. The source material was T cells isolated from PBMCs. CDR3 bases: TGCGCCAGCAACCGAGGACAGGGGCCAAAAAATACGCAGTATTTT. Amino acids: CASNRGQGPKNTQYF.